A single sample is the source of the 9 T cell receptor beta chains below, sequenced in a study of blood T cell repertoires in COVID-19. Profiled with immunoSEQ multiplex PCR; TCRdb holds only in-frame clones, not every one. Of some 200,000 clones listed, approximately 81% were seen once; the top ten hold approximately 9%. The sample comprised PBMCs or T cells enriched from blood (not recorded which). The receptors stem from a woman aged 45-59 years with acute COVID-19.

The chain links TRBV11-2 to TRBJ2-7; 7 bases agree with TRBD2. V was pared by 5 bases and J by 2 bases, with 6 bases of the junction left unmatched. Germline V CDR1 and CDR2: SGHAT, FQNNGV. This CDR3 region has 14 residues. CDR3 bases: TGTGCCAGCAGCCAGGGACTAAACCCCTACGAGCAGTACTTC. Amino acid sequence: CASSQGLNPYEQYF.

The chain joins TRBV5-1 to TRBJ2-1; 8 positions agree with TRBD1. This CDR3 is built from 15 residues. Germline assignment: CDR1 SGHRS and CDR2 YFSETQ. Germline trimming cut 4 bases from V and 4 bases from J; bases unmatched to any gene: 7. Here the CDR3 DNA reads TGCGCCAGCAGCCCACGGGACAGGATTTACAATGAGCAGTTCTTC. Protein sequence: CASSPRDRIYNEQFF. Variable domain in full (rest from reference TRBV5-1 and TRBJ2-1): KAGVTQTPRYLIKTRGQQVTLSCSPISGHRSVSWYQQTPGQGLQFLFEYFSETQRNKGNFPGRFSGRQFSNSRSEMNVSTLELGDSALYLCASSPRDRIYNEQFFGPGTRLTVL.

This rearrangement joins TRBV2 to TRBJ2-3, with 9 bases lining up with TRBD1. Germline V gene lookup returns CDR1 SNHLY and CDR2 FYNNEI. The length of the CDR3 is 14 residues. After removal of 5 bases from V and 4 bases from J, the junction contained 4 bases not matched to a gene. CDR3 DNA: TGTGCCAGCAGTTCAACAGGGGGCGCAGATACGCAGTATTTT. Translation: CASSSTGGADTQYF.

The chain couples TRBV9 to TRBJ1-2, with TRBD1 matching over 9 bases. The CDR3 has 14 residues. From germline, CDR1 is SGDLS and CDR2 YYNGEE. The V and J ends lost 4 bases and 5 bases, in that order; junction bases with no gene match: 6. The CDR3 sequence: CASSPQTGGYGYTF. The CDR3 nucleotides are TGTGCCAGCAGCCCCCAGACAGGGGGTTATGGCTACACCTTC. The entire variable domain, with the rest obtained from reference TRBV9 and TRBJ1-2, is as follows: DSGVTQTPKHLITATGQRVTLRCSPRSGDLSVYWYQQSLDQGLQFLIQYYNGEERAKGNILERFSAQQFPDLHSELNLSSLELGDSALYFCASSPQTGGYGYTFGSGTRLTVV.

The sample holds one count of this clone. The chain combines TRBV7-2 with TRBJ1-1; possibly TRBD1 for D (5 bases). The V gene's germline CDR1 is SGHTA and CDR2 FQGNSA. The CDR3 is 13 amino acids. Trimming shortened V by 0 bases and J by 8 bases, and 10 bases separated the two germline ends. The chain's CDR3 is CASSLAGGAEAFF. For the CDR3, the DNA is TGTGCCAGCAGCTTAGCGGGAGGGGCCGAAGCTTTCTTT.

The chain carries TRBV14 and TRBJ1-2; a possible D gene is TRBD1 (5 bases). The length of the CDR3 is 19 residues. V was clipped by 1 base and J by 4 bases, with 25 bases between them. CDR1 is SGHDN, CDR2 FVKESK, per germline. In DNA form, the CDR3 reads TGTGCCAGCAGCCAAGTTGGGGCCACCGGGAGAATATTTTCCTATGGCTACACCTTC. Protein sequence: CASSQVGATGRIFSYGYTF.

The rearrangement uses TRBV7-2 and TRBJ2-2, with 8 nucleotides matching TRBD2. The germline gives CDR1 SGHTA, CDR2 FQGNSA. CDR3 length: 15 amino acids. The junction had 7 bases not matched to a gene; V was cut back by 4 bases and J by 6 bases. DNA for the CDR3: TGTGCCAGCAGCTCCAACCAAGCGGGGGCCGGGGAGCTGTTTTTT. Its translation: CASSSNQAGAGELFF.

This rearrangement joins TRBV29-1 to TRBJ2-1; 13 bases align to TRBD2. Germline V lookup: CDR1 SQVTM, CDR2 ANQGSEA. This CDR3 comprises 12 residues. Trimming took 8 bases from V and 6 from J; bases not matched to a gene: 1. The CDR3 spells CSTSGRGNEQFF. CDR3 bases: TGCAGCACTAGCGGGAGGGGCAATGAGCAGTTCTTC.

The DNA of the CDR3 is TGTGCCAGCAGTGAAGCGGGAAGGGGGTCCTCCTACGAGCAGTACTTC. Its translation: CASSEAGRGSSYEQYF. V is TRBV6-1 and J is TRBJ2-7; a possible D gene is TRBD1 (6 bases). CDR3 length: 16 amino acids. The germline gives CDR1 MNHNS, CDR2 SASEGT. V lost 0 bases and J 0 bases, leaving 12 bases between the germline ends.